The 19 T cell receptor beta chains reported below all come from one sample, sequenced in a study of T cells after yellow fever vaccination. TCRdb recomputed calls from the 5' RACE reads with MiXCR, one row per CDR3 protein. This sample has some 290,000 distinct CDR3 sequences, with roughly 10% found just once. The input for sequencing was CD4+ T cells sorted from PBMCs, taken 45 days after the yellow fever booster vaccination. The receptors were sampled from a man younger than 35 who received the YFV17D yellow fever vaccine.

This clonotype was detected a few times. The rearrangement joins TRBV7-2 to TRBJ2-4; the match to TRBD1 covers 10 bases. The germline CDR1 and CDR2 sequences are SGHTA and FQGNSA. The CDR3 sequence is 18 residues long. The junction had 16 bases not matched to a gene; V was cut back by 1 base and J by 10 bases. CDR3 sequence (DNA): TGTGCCAGCAGCTTAGAGGGACAGGGGTATGCGGGGGTTGGGATTCAGTACTTC. Its translation is CASSLEGQGYAGVGIQYF.

This clonotype was detected ten times or more. The chain links TRBV5-1 to TRBJ2-2; maybe TRBD1 (6 bases). Looked up from germline, CDR1 is SGHRS and CDR2 is YFSETQ. Trimming cost V 0 bases and J 1 base, with 10 bases left between them. This CDR3 comprises 16 residues. The chain's CDR3 is CASSLDGQLNTGELFF. The CDR3 bases are TGCGCCAGCAGCTTGGATGGACAGTTGAACACCGGGGAGCTGTTTTTT.

The sample holds many counts of this clonotype. The genes are TRBV7-9 and TRBJ1-3, with TRBD1 as a possible D gene (5 bases). V lost 5 bases to trimming and J lost 4 bases, with 21 bases between them. This CDR3 contains 17 residues. Per germline, CDR1 SEHNR and CDR2 FQNEAQ (reference sequence). In DNA, the CDR3 is TGTGCCAGCAGCCAGAACTCGGGACTCCTGCTCGGAAACACCATATATTTT. The encoded protein is CASSQNSGLLLGNTIYF.

This clonotype showed up many times. The V gene is TRBV5-1, the J gene TRBJ1-1; D ambiguous. The CDR3 is 11 residues long. CDR1 and CDR2 from the germline V gene are SGHRS and YFSETQ. V was trimmed by 4 bases and J by 3 bases, leaving 4 bases between them. DNA of the CDR3: TGCGCCAGCAGCCGGGACACTGAAGCTTTCTTT. Translating it yields CASSRDTEAFF. The whole variable domain, remainder taken from reference TRBV5-1 and TRBJ1-1, is KAGVTQTPRYLIKTRGQQVTLSCSPISGHRSVSWYQQTPGQGLQFLFEYFSETQRNKGNFPGRFSGRQFSNSRSEMNVSTLELGDSALYLCASSRDTEAFFGQGTRLTVV.

This clonotype has a handful of counts. In nucleotides, the CDR3 is TGCGCCAGCAGCCAAGAAGTGGGAGGGGACACTGAAGCTTTCTTT. This encodes CASSQEVGGDTEAFF. This chain connects TRBV4-3 to TRBJ1-1; weak D call: TRBD1 (5 bases). Germline V gene lookup returns CDR1 LGHNA and CDR2 YSLEER. The CDR3 contains 15 residues. Trimming stripped 0 bases from V and 3 bases from J, with 11 bases between.

V and J are TRBV3-1 and TRBJ2-3, with D perhaps TRBD1 or TRBD2 (5 bases each). This CDR3 is 12 amino acids long. V lost 1 base to trimming and J lost 9 bases, with 8 bases between them. Germline CDR1 and CDR2: LGHDT and YNNKEL (reference sequence). CDR3 nucleotide sequence: TGTGCCAGCAGCCAAGGAGAGGGGACGCAGTATTTT. Amino acid sequence: CASSQGEGTQYF.

Ten or more counts support this clonotype. The CDR3 is CASSIRHDNEQFF. In nucleotides, the CDR3 is TGCGCCAGCAGCATCCGACATGACAATGAGCAGTTCTTC. This chain uses TRBV4-1 with TRBJ2-1; D uncertain. Trimming cost V 5 bases and J 5 bases, with 10 bases left between them. The CDR3 loop spans 13 amino acids. The germline V gene has CDR1 MGHRA and CDR2 YSYEKL.

The J gene is TRBJ2-2, the V gene TRBV7-2, with TRBD1 matching 9 bases. CDR1 is SGHTA, CDR2 FQGNSA, per germline. The CDR3 contains 16 residues. V dropped 1 base and J dropped 1; count of bases not matched to a gene: 1. This CDR3 is CASSLGGQGNTGELFF. The CDR3 nucleotides read TGTGCCAGCAGCTTAGGGGGACAGGGGAACACCGGGGAGCTGTTTTTT.

This chain joins TRBV3-1 and TRBJ2-7, with 7 positions matching TRBD2. J gave up 7 bases and V 1 base, and 4 bases lay outside the gene matches. The CDR3 runs 13 residues. Germline loops: CDR1 LGHDT, CDR2 YNNKEL (reference sequence). The CDR3 loop is CASSQGGEGEQYF. The CDR3 nucleotides read TGTGCCAGCAGCCAAGGCGGGGAGGGAGAGCAGTACTTC.

V usage is TRBV7-2 and J usage is TRBJ2-3; D unresolved. V was clipped by 6 bases and J by 6 bases, with 10 bases between them. This CDR3 has 12 amino acids. From germline, CDR1 is SGHTA and CDR2 FQGNSA. This CDR3 reads CASSPLMDTQYF. Written as DNA, the CDR3 is TGTGCCAGCAGTCCCCTAATGGATACGCAGTATTTT.

The chain carries TRBV7-2 and TRBJ1-1; no clear D. The CDR3 spans 15 residues. Trimming shortened V by 5 bases and J by 1 base, and 14 bases separated the two germline ends. The germline gives CDR1 SGHTA, CDR2 FQGNSA. CDR3 bases: TGTGCCAGCAGCGTAACATTCGGGCCGAACACTGAAGCTTTCTTT. Its protein is CASSVTFGPNTEAFF.

The chain links TRBV7-2 to TRBJ2-2; D not resolved. The CDR3 has 11 residues. Germline values: CDR1 SGHTA, CDR2 FQGNSA. V dropped 4 bases and J dropped 6 bases, with 3 bases sitting between them. CDR3 amino acids: CASSYAGELFF. For the CDR3, the DNA is TGTGCCAGCAGCTATGCCGGGGAGCTGTTTTTT.

The chain recombines TRBV4-2 with TRBJ2-2, with D maybe TRBD2 (7 bases). Per germline, CDR1 LGHNA and CDR2 YNFKEQ. The V and J ends lost 0 bases and 2 bases respectively, with 13 bases between them. The CDR3 has 17 amino acids. The CDR3 loop is CASSQEPAGANTGELFF. The CDR3 DNA follows: TGTGCCAGCAGCCAAGAACCCGCGGGGGCTAACACCGGGGAGCTGTTTTTT.

The CDR3 DNA sequence: TGCGCCAGCAGCCAAGGCGGGTATGGAGGCCAGCCCCAGCATTTT. Its protein is CASSQGGYGGQPQHF. V gene TRBV4-1 combines with J gene TRBJ1-5; D gene uncertain. Trimming left V 1 base short and J 7 bases short, with 14 bases between. Germline CDR1 MGHRA, CDR2 YSYEKL. The CDR3 is made up of 15 amino acids.

The chain employs TRBV3-1 and TRBJ1-1; D uncertain. Germline CDR1 is LGHDT and CDR2 is YNNKEL (reference sequence). There are 16 residues in the CDR3. V lost 1 base, J lost 4 bases, and 16 bases lay in between. The CDR3 coding sequence is TGTGCCAGCAGCCAAGGGAGGTGGGGTCTTGGCACTGAAGCTTTCTTT. It encodes CASSQGRWGLGTEAFF.

This clonotype was counted between two and nine times. As DNA, the CDR3 is TGTGCCAGCAGCTCGGACAGCGCCCCCCAGCCCCAGCATTTT. Its protein is CASSSDSAPQPQHF. The J gene is TRBJ1-5, the V gene TRBV12-3 or TRBV12-4; TRBD1 might be the D (6 bases). V was cut by 6 bases and J by 7 bases, with 16 bases left in between. The CDR3 length is 14 residues.

This clonotype was observed a few times. V gene TRBV12-3 or TRBV12-4 combines with J gene TRBJ2-3; no clear D. The V gene lost 5 bases and the J gene lost 2 bases, with 8 bases spanning the gap. The CDR3 extends over 13 amino acids. The CDR3 region has the DNA TGTGCCAGCAGTGAAAAAAACACAGATACGCAGTATTTT. Its protein is CASSEKNTDTQYF.

There are many counts of this clonotype. This rearrangement joins TRBV4-1 to TRBJ1-6, with D unresolved. CDR3 length: 12 amino acids. Between the trimmed V and J ends, which lost 5 bases and 9 bases, there was a span of 8 bases. Germline V gene sequence: CDR1 MGHRA, CDR2 YSYEKL. CDR3 nucleotide sequence: TGCGCCAGCAGCACTGTGGCTTCACCCCTCCACTTT. It translates to CASSTVASPLHF.

This clonotype was observed many times. The J gene is TRBJ1-6, the V gene TRBV7-9; D unclear. Deletions cut 8 bases from V and 0 bases from J, with 8 bases between. The CDR3 contains 14 residues. Germline-derived CDR1 and CDR2 are SEHNR and FQNEAQ (reference sequence). CDR3 DNA sequence: TGTGCCAGCTCGCCAGACTCCTATAATTCACCCCTCCACTTT. Translating gives CASSPDSYNSPLHF.